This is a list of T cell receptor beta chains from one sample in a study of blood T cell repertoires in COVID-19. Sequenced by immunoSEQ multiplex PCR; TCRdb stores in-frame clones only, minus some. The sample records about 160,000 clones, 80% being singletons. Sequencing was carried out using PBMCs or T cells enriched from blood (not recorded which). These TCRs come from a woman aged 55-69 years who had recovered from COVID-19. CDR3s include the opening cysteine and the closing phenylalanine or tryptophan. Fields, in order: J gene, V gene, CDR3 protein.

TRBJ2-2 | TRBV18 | CASSPRSDSTGELFF
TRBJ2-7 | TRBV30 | CAWRRGGPAYEQYF
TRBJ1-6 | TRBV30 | CAWRPRGSPLHF
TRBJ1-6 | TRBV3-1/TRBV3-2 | CASSQTRDSPLHF
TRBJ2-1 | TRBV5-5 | CASSLLAGPNEQFF
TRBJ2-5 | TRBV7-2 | CASSFGRARETQYF
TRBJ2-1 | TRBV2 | CASVRLGDNEQFF
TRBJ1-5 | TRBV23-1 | CASSPDQPQHF
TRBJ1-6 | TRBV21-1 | CATEYRDSRKNSPLHF
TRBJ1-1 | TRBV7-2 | CASSTRQGITEAFF
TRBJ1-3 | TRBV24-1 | CATSDGRQGIPSSGNTIYF
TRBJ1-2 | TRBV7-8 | CASSLGGRRDYGYTF
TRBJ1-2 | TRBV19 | CASSPDTDRAGYTF
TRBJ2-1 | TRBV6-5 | CASSYGADSRYEQFF
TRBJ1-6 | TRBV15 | CATSRGDIPFDNSPLHF
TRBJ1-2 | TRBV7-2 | CASSPETPNYGYTF
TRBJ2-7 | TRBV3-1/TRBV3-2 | CASSQVGGMYATEQYF
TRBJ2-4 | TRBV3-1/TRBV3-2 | CASSRSREEFGAKNIQYF
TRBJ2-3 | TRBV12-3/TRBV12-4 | CASSSGGGDTQYF
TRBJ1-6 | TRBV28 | CASSPDRDSYNSPLHF
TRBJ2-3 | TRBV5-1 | CASSRPGLAGGLSDTQYF
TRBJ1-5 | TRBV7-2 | CASSSDRVQPQHF
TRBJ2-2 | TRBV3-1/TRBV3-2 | CASSPVAGGNTGELFF
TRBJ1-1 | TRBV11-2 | CASSLAGLYNTEAFF
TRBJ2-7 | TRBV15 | CATTEMRGSYEQYF
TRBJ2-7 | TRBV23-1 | CASRLHRGPYEQYF
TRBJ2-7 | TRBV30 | CAWSARLSGGSYEQYF
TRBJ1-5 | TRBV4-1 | CASSQFRGTNQPQHF
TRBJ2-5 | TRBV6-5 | CASSLDRGVKTQYF
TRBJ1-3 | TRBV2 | CASSYIRQVGNTIYF
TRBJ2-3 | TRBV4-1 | CASSQEMAGATDTQYF
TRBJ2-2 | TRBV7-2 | CASSPNTGGGGELFF
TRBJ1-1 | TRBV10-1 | CASSGHMNTEAFF
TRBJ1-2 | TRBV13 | CASSLGRGVYGYTF
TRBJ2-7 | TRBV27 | CASTTRRGTAIYEQYF
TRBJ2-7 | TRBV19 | CASNLRYGTAYEQYF
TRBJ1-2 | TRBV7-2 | CASSLNSRGTGERYTF
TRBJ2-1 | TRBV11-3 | CASSYGGANEQFF
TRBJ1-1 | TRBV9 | CASSVESPMNTEAFF
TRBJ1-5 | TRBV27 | CASSRKGGSNQPQHF
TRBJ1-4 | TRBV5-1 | CASSIQGASEKLFF
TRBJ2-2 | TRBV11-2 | CASSLDLLGQGGKTGELFF
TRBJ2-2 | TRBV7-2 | CASSLRQGSNTGELFF
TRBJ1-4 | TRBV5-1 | CASSLAGGQGLEKLFF
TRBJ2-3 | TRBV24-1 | CATSALADPTDTQYF
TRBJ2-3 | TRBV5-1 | CASSLNSGESYTQYF
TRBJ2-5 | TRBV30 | CAWSRRGVEETQYF
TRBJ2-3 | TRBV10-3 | CAISEPRTSGGVYTDTQYF
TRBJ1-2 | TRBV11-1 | CASSSMGQGRGYTF
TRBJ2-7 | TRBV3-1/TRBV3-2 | CASSHTYEQYF
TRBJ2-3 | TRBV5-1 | CASSLWEGITDTQYF